These 15 T cell receptor beta chains were all obtained from the same sample, sequenced in a study of T cell changes during pregnancy in multiple sclerosis. Repertoires were generated with immunoSEQ multiplex PCR, while TCRdb's copy carries only in-frame clones and drops some. Counted here are tens of thousands of clones, around 94% occurring once; the ten biggest clones make up 2.5% to 3%. Sequenced here: CD8+ T cells from peripheral blood mononuclear cells, sampled after pregnancy. All receptors come from a female donor with multiple sclerosis, enrolled in a pregnancy study.

This rearrangement joins TRBV27 to TRBJ1-5; 8 nucleotides match TRBD1. The CDR3 extends over 14 amino acids. V lost 3 bases and J lost 7; bases outside the gene matches: 5. Germline-derived CDR1 and CDR2 are MNHEY and SMNVEV (reference sequence). CDR3: CASSFQGAMQPQHF. In DNA form, the CDR3 reads TGTGCCAGCAGTTTTCAGGGGGCGATGCAGCCCCAGCATTTT.

The CDR3 is CASSLVTGRDEQYF. The DNA for the CDR3 is TGTGCCAGCAGCTTAGTGACAGGCAGGGACGAGCAGTACTTC. V gene TRBV7-9 combines with J gene TRBJ2-7, with a possible D match to TRBD1 (6 bases). CDR3 length equals 14 residues. CDR1 SEHNR and CDR2 FQNEAQ come from the germline V gene (reference sequence). Between the trimmed V and J ends, which lost 1 base and 5 bases, there was a span of 12 bases.

This CDR3 reads CASGVRAGVNEQYF. In DNA, the CDR3 is TGCGCCAGCGGCGTCCGAGCGGGAGTTAACGAGCAGTACTTC. The chain links TRBV5-1 to TRBJ2-7; 8 positions agree with TRBD2. Unmatched junction bases numbered 11, after V lost 7 bases and J lost 5 bases. CDR3 size: 14 residues. Per germline, CDR1 SGHRS and CDR2 YFSETQ.

This chain uses TRBV6-1 with TRBJ2-1; D might be TRBD2 (6 bases). This CDR3 is 16 amino acids long. Looked up from germline, CDR1 is MNHNS and CDR2 is SASEGT. V was clipped by 2 bases and J by 10 bases, with 21 bases between them. The chain's CDR3 is CASSEIYAGRQREQFF. The CDR3 nucleotides read TGTGCCAGCAGTGAAATTTATGCGGGGCGCCAGAGGGAGCAGTTCTTC.

J is TRBJ2-5 and V is TRBV27, with D perhaps matching TRBD2 (6 bases). Trimming left V 2 bases short and J 4 bases short, with 11 bases between. Germline V gene data show CDR1 as MNHEY and CDR2 as SMNVEV (reference sequence). This CDR3 comprises 14 residues. DNA of the CDR3: TGTGCCAGCAGTTTAGGAGGGAGAAGAGAGACCCAGTACTTC. Its translation: CASSLGGRRETQYF.

This clone was observed a few times. This chain links TRBV19 with TRBJ2-7; 10 bases align to TRBD1. Germline values: CDR1 LNHDA, CDR2 SQIVND (reference sequence). Trimming took 5 bases from V and 3 from J; bases not matched to a gene: 7. The CDR3 spans 15 residues. For the CDR3, the DNA is TGTGCCAGTAGTCCAGGGACAGGGGTTCTCTACGAGCAGTACTTC. Its translation is CASSPGTGVLYEQYF.

This chain uses TRBV7-9 with TRBJ2-7; D may be TRBD1 (6 bases). Between the trimmed V and J ends, which lost 11 bases and 5 bases, there was a span of 13 bases. Germline CDR1 and CDR2: SEHNR and FQNEAQ (reference sequence). The CDR3 consists of 11 residues. The CDR3 loop is CASQRGNEQYF. DNA for the CDR3: TGTGCCTCCCAAAGGGGGAACGAGCAGTACTTC.

This chain joins TRBV9 and TRBJ2-1; possibly TRBD2 for D (5 bases). In germline, CDR1 is SGDLS, CDR2 YYNGEE. The CDR3 consists of 14 residues. Deletions cut 4 bases from V and 7 bases from J, with 15 bases between. The CDR3 loop is CASSPRRGLNEQFF. For the CDR3, the DNA is TGTGCCAGCAGCCCTCGTAGAGGGCTGAATGAGCAGTTCTTC. Based on the CDR3 plus reference TRBV9 and TRBJ2-1, the full variable domain is DSGVTQTPKHLITATGQRVTLRCSPRSGDLSVYWYQQSLDQGLQFLIQYYNGEERAKGNILERFSAQQFPDLHSELNLSSLELGDSALYFCASSPRRGLNEQFFGPGTRLTVL.

V gene TRBV6-5 combines with J gene TRBJ1-5, with 7 bases that match TRBD1. V dropped 8 bases and J dropped 1; count of bases not matched to a gene: 5. This CDR3 has 14 amino acids. Per the germline V gene, CDR1 is MNHEY and CDR2 is SVGAGI. For the CDR3, the DNA is TGTGCCAGCGGCTACAGGGGAAGCAATCAGCCCCAGCATTTT. It is translated as CASGYRGSNQPQHF.

J is TRBJ2-7 and V is TRBV7-9, with 8 nucleotides matching TRBD1. In germline, CDR1 is SEHNR, CDR2 FQNEAQ (reference sequence). CDR3 length equals 13 residues. Trimming cost V 3 bases and J 5 bases; bases outside gene matches: 3. The CDR3 here is CASSFRDRHEQYF. The CDR3, as DNA: TGTGCCAGCAGCTTTCGGGACAGGCACGAGCAGTACTTC.

J is TRBJ1-1 and V is TRBV7-8; D is unclear. The V gene lost 1 base and the J gene lost 0 bases, with 9 bases spanning the gap. Per the germline V gene, CDR1 is SGHVS and CDR2 is FQNEAQ. CDR3 size: 15 residues. The CDR3 protein is CASSLVSSLNTEAFF. The CDR3 DNA reads as TGTGCCAGCAGCTTAGTTAGCAGCCTGAACACTGAAGCTTTCTTT.

The chain uses TRBV7-9 and TRBJ1-4; D gene ambiguous. Trimming cost V 5 bases and J 6 bases, with 13 bases left between them. This CDR3 is 14 amino acids long. Germline V lookup: CDR1 SEHNR, CDR2 FQNEAQ (reference sequence). The CDR3 DNA reads as TGTGCCAGCAGCAGACCCGGGGAACATGAAAAACTGTTTTTT. Translated: CASSRPGEHEKLFF.

This chain uses TRBV27 with TRBJ2-3; 7 nucleotides align to TRBD1. V lost 6 bases and J lost 1; bases outside the gene matches: 13. The germline CDR1 and CDR2 sequences are MNHEY and SMNVEV (reference sequence). CDR3 length: 17 amino acids. The CDR3 DNA reads TGTGCCAGCAGCCCCCTCGGACAGGATCGAGGCACAGATACGCAGTATTTT. Protein: CASSPLGQDRGTDTQYF.

In its sample, this clone was seen once. This chain links TRBV28 with TRBJ2-7, with D tentatively TRBD1 (6 bases). The length of the CDR3 is 12 residues. V lost 11 bases and J 0 bases, leaving 11 bases between the germline ends. The V gene's germline CDR1 is MDHEN and CDR2 SYDVKM. In DNA, the CDR3 is TGTGCCGCAAGGGACATCTCCTACGAGCAGTACTTC. It yields the protein CAARDISYEQYF.

This chain uses TRBV7-9 with TRBJ2-5; TRBD1 matches at 9 bases. This CDR3 spans 17 amino acids. Germline values: CDR1 SEHNR, CDR2 FQNEAQ (reference sequence). Germline trimming cut 3 bases from V and 3 bases from J; bases unmatched to any gene: 11. CDR3 region: CASSFHRGRGEKETQYF. The CDR3 DNA reads as TGTGCCAGCAGCTTTCACAGGGGGCGCGGGGAGAAAGAGACCCAGTACTTC.